Listed here are 20 T cell receptor beta chains from one sample, sequenced in a study of blood T cell repertoires in COVID-19. Sequencing used immunoSEQ multiplex PCR; TCRdb keeps in-frame clones, though not all of them. The table lists 120,000 to 150,000 clones, approximately 80% of them singletons. The sequenced material came from peripheral blood. The receptors originated from a man aged 55 to 70 with active or convalescent COVID-19.

The chain links TRBV28 to TRBJ1-5; TRBD1 might be the D (6 bases). Germline CDR1 and CDR2: MDHEN and SYDVKM. The CDR3 spans 13 residues. V dropped 7 bases and J dropped 6 bases, with 13 bases sitting between them. CDR3 nucleotide sequence: TGTGCCAGCAACAGGGTCTCCGGTCAGCCCCAGCATTTT. Translating it yields CASNRVSGQPQHF.

V is TRBV20-1 and J is TRBJ2-7, with D perhaps matching TRBD2 (5 bases). CDR3 length: 11 residues. V lost 5 bases to trimming and J lost 7 bases, with 12 bases between them. Germline V gene sequence: CDR1 DFQATT, CDR2 SNEGSKA (reference sequence). CDR3: CSASDGGEQYF. CDR3 DNA sequence: TGCAGTGCTTCCGACGGCGGGGAGCAGTACTTC.

This clone showed up just once. The chain has TRBV6-2 or TRBV6-3 and TRBJ2-2, with D possibly being TRBD2 (6 bases). The CDR3 consists of 17 residues. Germline CDR1 MNHEY, CDR2 SVGEGT. The V and J ends lost 5 bases and 6 bases respectively, with 22 bases between them. The CDR3 coding sequence is TGTGCCAGCAGTGGAATCGGGAGTCATTTCATACCCGGGGAGCTGTTTTTT. This translates into CASSGIGSHFIPGELFF.

V and J are TRBV7-8 and TRBJ1-5; D is possibly TRBD1 (5 bases). Trimming took 6 bases from V and 3 from J, leaving 15 bases between them. Germline V gene sequence: CDR1 SGHVS, CDR2 FQNEAQ. The CDR3 covers 15 residues. The CDR3 nucleotides read TGTGCCAGCAGTCATACACAGGTTGACAATCAGCCCCAGCATTTT. It specifies CASSHTQVDNQPQHF.

This sequence joins TRBV30 and TRBJ2-3; D is unclear. Per the germline V gene, CDR1 is GTSNPN and CDR2 is SVGIG (reference sequence). Trimming removed 5 bases at V and 1 base at J, with 16 bases between. The CDR3 contains 15 residues. The CDR3 nucleotides read TGTGCCTGGGTGTTGGCCAACCGGGGCACAGATACGCAGTATTTT. It is translated as CAWVLANRGTDTQYF. Supplemented by reference TRBV30 and TRBJ2-3, the full variable domain reads SQTIHQWPATLVQPVGSPLSLECTVEGTSNPNLYWYRQAAGRGLQLLFYSVGIGQISSEVPQNLSASRPQDRQFILSSKKLLLSDSGFYLCAWVLANRGTDTQYFGPGTRLTVL.

The chain employs TRBV19 and TRBJ2-1; 10 bases match TRBD1. Looked up from germline, CDR1 is LNHDA and CDR2 is SQIVND (reference sequence). The V segment lost 8 bases and the J segment 7 bases; nucleotides outside the gene matches: 8. This CDR3 has 14 amino acids. This chain's CDR3 is CASAPGQGHNEQFF. CDR3 sequence (DNA): TGTGCCAGTGCTCCGGGACAGGGGCATAATGAGCAGTTCTTC.

This clone was detected a few times. This chain uses TRBV4-3 with TRBJ1-6, with D tentatively TRBD1 (5 bases). Trimming cost V 1 base and J 8 bases, with 9 bases left between them. Germline CDR1 is LGHNA and CDR2 is YSLEER. This CDR3 comprises 14 residues. CDR3 in amino acids: CASSQGGRYSPLHF. In DNA form, the CDR3 reads TGCGCCAGCAGCCAAGGGGGCCGATATTCACCCCTCCACTTT.

This clone was counted at least ten times. The chain combines TRBV4-3 with TRBJ2-7; D is possibly TRBD1 (5 bases). The CDR3 length is 16 residues. The V gene's germline CDR1 is LGHNA and CDR2 YSLEER. With 0 bases removed from V and 2 bases from J, the gap between germline ends came to 14 bases. In DNA, the CDR3 is TGCGCCAGCAGCCAAGATTGGAGAGGCAGGGCCTACGAGCAGTACTTC. Amino acid sequence: CASSQDWRGRAYEQYF.

The chain combines TRBV28 with TRBJ2-1; TRBD1 matches 7 bases. Per the germline V gene, CDR1 is MDHEN and CDR2 is SYDVKM. The CDR3 length is 13 residues. J gave up 3 bases and V 5 bases, and 1 base lay outside the gene matches. The CDR3 spells CASSRQGYNEQFF. The CDR3 DNA sequence: TGTGCCAGCAGTCGACAGGGCTACAATGAGCAGTTCTTC.

The gene calls are TRBV27 and TRBJ2-3; 7 bases map to TRBD2. With V trimmed by 1 base and J by 3 bases, 7 bases remained unmatched. CDR1 and CDR2 from the germline V gene are MNHEY and SMNVEV (reference sequence). The CDR3 runs to 16 residues. CDR3 nucleotide sequence: TGTGCCAGCAGTTTATTGGGGGAGGGCCTTACAGATACGCAGTATTTT. Protein product: CASSLLGEGLTDTQYF.

This rearrangement joins TRBV11-2 to TRBJ2-3; a possible D gene is TRBD2 (6 bases). Germline CDR1 reads SGHAT; CDR2 reads FQNNGV. The CDR3 is 18 amino acids. V dropped 3 bases and J dropped 0 bases, with 19 bases sitting between them. This CDR3 reads CASSFRISGFSSTDTQYF. CDR3 DNA: TGTGCCAGCAGCTTCAGAATTAGCGGCTTCTCTAGCACAGATACGCAGTATTTT.

V is TRBV27 and J is TRBJ1-5; 8 nucleotides match TRBD1. The CDR3 length is 16 residues. CDR1 and CDR2 from the germline V gene are MNHEY and SMNVEV (reference sequence). V dropped 5 bases and J dropped 3; count of bases not matched to a gene: 9. CDR3 protein: CASSGETGVANQPQHF. In nucleotides, the CDR3 is TGTGCCAGCAGTGGGGAGACAGGGGTTGCCAATCAGCCCCAGCATTTT.

The chain joins TRBV28 to TRBJ2-2; D possibly corresponds to TRBD2 (6 bases). Between the trimmed V and J ends, which lost 5 bases and 5 bases, there was a span of 18 bases. The CDR3 spans 16 residues. Germline assignment: CDR1 MDHEN and CDR2 SYDVKM. In DNA, the CDR3 is TGTGCCAGCAGTCCAAGGGGACTCGGGCGGACCGGGGAGCTGTTTTTT. As protein: CASSPRGLGRTGELFF.

The V gene is TRBV2, the J gene TRBJ1-1; no reliable D call. There are 11 residues in the CDR3. Germline assignment: CDR1 SNHLY and CDR2 FYNNEI. V dropped 4 bases and J dropped 8 bases, with 8 bases sitting between them. DNA for the CDR3: TGTGCCAGCAGTGGGGCTGGGGAAGCTTTCTTT. This sequence encodes CASSGAGEAFF.

This clone was seen a few times. The chain combines TRBV6-1 with TRBJ2-7; tentative D call: TRBD1 (6 bases). The CDR3 is made up of 16 amino acids. Deletions cut 3 bases from V and 4 bases from J, with 19 bases between. Germline CDR1 and CDR2: MNHNS and SASEGT. The DNA for the CDR3 is TGTGCCAGCAGTGATAACTACAGGGCCTACCAGTACGAGCAGTACTTC. This codes for CASSDNYRAYQYEQYF.

The rearrangement links TRBV21-1 to TRBJ2-3; the D call TRBD2 from the table was never checked on the DNA. TRBV21-1 is assigned pseudogene status. This CDR3 has 20 residues. The CDR3 DNA follows: TGTGCCAGCAGCAAAAGGGGGGGGGCCCCGGAGGGGGTTAGCACAGATACGCAGTATTTT. Translated, it gives CASSKRGGAPEGVSTDTQYF.

CDR3 amino acids: CASTGQAYEQYF. The CDR3 region has the DNA TGTGCCAGCACCGGACAAGCCTACGAGCAGTACTTC. The genes are TRBV28 and TRBJ2-7; the D gene is possibly TRBD1 (5 bases). Germline V gives CDR1 MDHEN, CDR2 SYDVKM. Trimming pared 7 bases from V and 2 bases from J, leaving 9 bases between. This CDR3 is 12 amino acids long.

This clone has only one observation. The chain recombines TRBV6-6 with TRBJ2-7; possibly TRBD2 for D (7 bases). V lost 3 bases and J 2 bases, leaving 14 bases between the germline ends. Per the germline V gene, CDR1 is MNHNY and CDR2 is SVGAGI (reference sequence). There are 15 residues in the CDR3. CDR3 region: CASSYRGGAAYEQYF. The CDR3 DNA reads TGTGCCAGCAGTTATAGGGGGGGCGCAGCCTACGAGCAGTACTTC.

This chain connects TRBV28 to TRBJ1-2, with a tentative D call TRBD1 (5 bases). Per germline, CDR1 MDHEN and CDR2 SYDVKM. The CDR3 has 13 residues. The V and J ends lost 6 bases and 8 bases respectively, with 16 bases between them. CDR3 coding DNA: TGTGCCAGCAGCCAGCGGGGCCTTGGGGGCTACACCTTC. It codes for CASSQRGLGGYTF.

The V gene is TRBV7-2, the J gene TRBJ2-7; no firm D call. V gave up 2 bases and J gave up 4 bases, with 12 bases separating them. The CDR3 extends over 14 amino acids. The germline V gene has CDR1 SGHTA and CDR2 FQGNSA. The DNA of the CDR3 is TGTGCCAGCAGCTTATCGGGTTACTCGTACGAGCAGTACTTC. It is translated as CASSLSGYSYEQYF.